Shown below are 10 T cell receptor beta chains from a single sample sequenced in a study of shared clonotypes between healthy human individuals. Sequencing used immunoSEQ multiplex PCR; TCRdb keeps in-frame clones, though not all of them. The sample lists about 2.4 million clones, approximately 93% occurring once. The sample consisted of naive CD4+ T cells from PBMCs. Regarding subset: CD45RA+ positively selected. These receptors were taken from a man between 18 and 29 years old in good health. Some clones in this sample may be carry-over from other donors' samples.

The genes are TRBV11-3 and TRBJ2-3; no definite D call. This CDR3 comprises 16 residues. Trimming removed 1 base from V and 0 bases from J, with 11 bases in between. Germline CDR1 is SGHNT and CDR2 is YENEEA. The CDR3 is CASSLVAPTSTDTQYF. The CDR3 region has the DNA TGTGCCAGCAGCTTAGTTGCTCCAACTAGCACAGATACGCAGTATTTT.

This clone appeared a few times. The CDR3 loop reads CASSLQINTEAFF. CDR3 nucleotide sequence: TGTGCCAGCAGCTTACAGATAAACACTGAAGCTTTCTTT. This rearrangement joins TRBV7-8 to TRBJ1-1; no clear D gene. Between the trimmed V and J ends, which lost 2 bases and 2 bases, there was a span of 6 bases. Germline assignment: CDR1 SGHVS and CDR2 FQNEAQ. The length of the CDR3 is 13 residues.

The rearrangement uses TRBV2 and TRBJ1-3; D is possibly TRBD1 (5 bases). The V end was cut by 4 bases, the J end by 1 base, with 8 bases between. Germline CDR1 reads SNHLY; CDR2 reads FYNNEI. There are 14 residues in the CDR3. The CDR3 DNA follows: TGTGCCAGCAGTGGGGGGTCTTCTGGAAACACCATATATTTT. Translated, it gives CASSGGSSGNTIYF.

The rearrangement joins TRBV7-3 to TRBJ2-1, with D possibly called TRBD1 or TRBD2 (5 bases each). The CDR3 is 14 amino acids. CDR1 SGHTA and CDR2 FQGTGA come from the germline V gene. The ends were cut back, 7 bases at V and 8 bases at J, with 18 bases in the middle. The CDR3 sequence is CASTPGSSRDEQFF. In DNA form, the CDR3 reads TGTGCCAGCACCCCAGGGAGTTCAAGGGATGAGCAGTTCTTC. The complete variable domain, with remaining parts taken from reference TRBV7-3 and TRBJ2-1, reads GAGVSQTPSNKVTEKGKYVELRCDPISGHTALYWYRQSLGQGPEFLIYFQGTGAADDSGLPNDRFFAVRPEGSVSTLKIQRTERGDSAVYLCASTPGSSRDEQFFGPGTRLTVL.

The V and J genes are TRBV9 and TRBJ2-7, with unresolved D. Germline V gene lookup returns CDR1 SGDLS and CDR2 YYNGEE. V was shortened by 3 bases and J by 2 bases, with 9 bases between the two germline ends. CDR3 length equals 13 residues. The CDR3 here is CASSAPFTYEQYF. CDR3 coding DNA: TGTGCCAGCAGCGCCCCCTTTACCTACGAGCAGTACTTC.

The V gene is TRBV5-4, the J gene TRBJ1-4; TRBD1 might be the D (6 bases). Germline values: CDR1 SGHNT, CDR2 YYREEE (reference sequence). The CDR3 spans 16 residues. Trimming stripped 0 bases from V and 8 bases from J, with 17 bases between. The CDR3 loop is CASSLVASGAGEKLFF. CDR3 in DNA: TGTGCCAGCAGCTTGGTGGCTTCGGGGGCGGGGGAAAAACTGTTTTTT.

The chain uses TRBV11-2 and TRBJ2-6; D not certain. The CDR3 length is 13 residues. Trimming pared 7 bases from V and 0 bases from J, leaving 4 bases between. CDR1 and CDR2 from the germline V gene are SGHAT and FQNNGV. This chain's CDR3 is CASTNSGANVLTF. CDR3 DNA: TGTGCCAGCACTAACTCTGGGGCCAACGTCCTGACTTTC.

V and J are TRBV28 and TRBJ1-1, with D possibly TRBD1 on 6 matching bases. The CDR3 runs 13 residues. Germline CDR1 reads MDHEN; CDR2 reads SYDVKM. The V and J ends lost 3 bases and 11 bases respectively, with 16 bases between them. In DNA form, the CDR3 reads TGTGCCAGCAGTTTCTTGAGACAGGATGGGGCTTTCTTT. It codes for CASSFLRQDGAFF.

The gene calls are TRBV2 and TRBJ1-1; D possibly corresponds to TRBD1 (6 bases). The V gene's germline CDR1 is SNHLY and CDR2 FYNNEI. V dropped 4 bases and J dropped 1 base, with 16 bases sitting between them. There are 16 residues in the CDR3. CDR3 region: CASSGVAGAGNTEAFF. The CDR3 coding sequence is TGTGCCAGCAGTGGAGTGGCAGGGGCCGGGAACACTGAAGCTTTCTTT.

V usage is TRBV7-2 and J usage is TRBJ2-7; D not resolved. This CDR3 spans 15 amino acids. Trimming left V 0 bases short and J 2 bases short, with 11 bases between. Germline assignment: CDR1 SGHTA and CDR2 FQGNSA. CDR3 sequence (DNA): TGTGCCAGCAGCTTAGCGACCTTTGGCCCCTACGAGCAGTACTTC. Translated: CASSLATFGPYEQYF.